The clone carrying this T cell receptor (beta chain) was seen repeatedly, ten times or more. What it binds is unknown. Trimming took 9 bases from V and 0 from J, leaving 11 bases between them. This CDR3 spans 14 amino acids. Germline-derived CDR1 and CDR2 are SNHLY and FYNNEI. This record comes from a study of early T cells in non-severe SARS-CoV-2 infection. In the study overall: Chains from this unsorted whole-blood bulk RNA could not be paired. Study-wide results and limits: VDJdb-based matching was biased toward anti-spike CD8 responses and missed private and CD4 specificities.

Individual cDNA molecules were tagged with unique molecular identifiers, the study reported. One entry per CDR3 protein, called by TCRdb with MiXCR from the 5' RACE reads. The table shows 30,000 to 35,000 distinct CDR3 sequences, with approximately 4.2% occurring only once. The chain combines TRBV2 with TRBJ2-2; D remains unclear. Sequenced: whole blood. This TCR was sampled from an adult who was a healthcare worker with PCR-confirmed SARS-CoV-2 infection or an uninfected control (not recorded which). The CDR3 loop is CASSARSNTGELFF. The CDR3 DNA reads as TGTGCCAGTTCAGCCAGATCGAACACCGGGGAGCTGTTTTTT.